The T cell receptor (beta chain) under discussion was sequenced for a study of sequential checkpoint blockade in melanoma. The treatment was: randomized to nivolumab then ipilimumab (arm A) or the reverse (arm B). Assay: immunoSEQ multiplex PCR; the TCRdb copy retains only in-frame clones and omits some. Altogether several thousand clones are present, around 79% being singletons, with the ten largest covering 25% to 30%. This clone was observed a few times. Sequencing was performed on CD8+ T cells sorted from blood (inferred from file names), taken from a patient given nivolumab and ipilimumab in sequence. The receptor's source is a human donor with melanoma.

The CDR3 is CAGDRGETQYF. DNA for the CDR3: TGCGCCGGAGACAGGGGAGAGACCCAGTACTTC. This chain uses TRBV10-2 with TRBJ2-5, with 8 bases lining up with TRBD1. This CDR3 contains 11 residues. The J segment lost 4 bases and the V segment lost 11 bases, leaving 3 bases of the junction unmatched. Germline CDR1 and CDR2: WSHSY and SAAADI.